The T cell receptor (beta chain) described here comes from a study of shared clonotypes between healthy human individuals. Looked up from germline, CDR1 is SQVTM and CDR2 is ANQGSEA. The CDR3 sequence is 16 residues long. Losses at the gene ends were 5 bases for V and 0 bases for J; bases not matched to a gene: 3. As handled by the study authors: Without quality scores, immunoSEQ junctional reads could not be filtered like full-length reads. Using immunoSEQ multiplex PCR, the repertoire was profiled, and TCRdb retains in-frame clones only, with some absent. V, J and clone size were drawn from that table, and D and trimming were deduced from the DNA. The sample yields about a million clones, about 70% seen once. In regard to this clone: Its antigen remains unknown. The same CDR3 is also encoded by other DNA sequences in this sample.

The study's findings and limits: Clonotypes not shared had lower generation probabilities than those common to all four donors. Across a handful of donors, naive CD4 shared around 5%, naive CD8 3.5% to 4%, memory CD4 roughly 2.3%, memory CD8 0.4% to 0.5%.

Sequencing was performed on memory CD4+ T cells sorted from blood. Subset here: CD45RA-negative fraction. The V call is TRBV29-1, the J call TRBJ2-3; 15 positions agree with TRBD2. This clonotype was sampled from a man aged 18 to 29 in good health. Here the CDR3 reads CSVQGLAGGSTDTQYF. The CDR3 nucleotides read TGCAGCGTTCAGGGACTAGCGGGAGGTAGCACAGATACGCAGTATTTT.